This TCR beta chain was identified during a study of T cells after yellow fever vaccination. TCRdb reprocessed the 5' RACE reads with MiXCR, giving one entry per CDR3 protein. Here the sample spans about 52,000 distinct CDR3 sequences, about 6.6% being singletons. V shed 0 bases and J shed 0 bases, with 9 bases lying between them. The CDR3 loop spans 15 amino acids. Germline assignment: CDR1 DFQATT and CDR2 SNEGSKA (reference sequence). Study-wide results and caveats: Post-booster repertoires contained most primary-vaccination clones again (around 96% CD4, approximately 86% CD8). The study found a weaker secondary response that peaked faster, day 5 versus 15. It was a small share of clonotypes that appeared in both CD4 and CD8 compartments.

This clonotype has only a few counts. J is TRBJ2-1 and V is TRBV20-1; TRBD2 is a possible D gene (5 bases). The source of this sequence is a man aged 18 to 29 who received the YFV17D yellow fever vaccine. The specimen comprised CD8+ T cells not binding an NS4B(214-222) dextramer, sorted from PBMCs, sampled approximately 47 days after the first yellow fever vaccination. CDR3 DNA: TGCAGTGCTAGAGAACCGGGGAGCTCCTACAATGAGCAGTTCTTC. This translates into CSAREPGSSYNEQFF.